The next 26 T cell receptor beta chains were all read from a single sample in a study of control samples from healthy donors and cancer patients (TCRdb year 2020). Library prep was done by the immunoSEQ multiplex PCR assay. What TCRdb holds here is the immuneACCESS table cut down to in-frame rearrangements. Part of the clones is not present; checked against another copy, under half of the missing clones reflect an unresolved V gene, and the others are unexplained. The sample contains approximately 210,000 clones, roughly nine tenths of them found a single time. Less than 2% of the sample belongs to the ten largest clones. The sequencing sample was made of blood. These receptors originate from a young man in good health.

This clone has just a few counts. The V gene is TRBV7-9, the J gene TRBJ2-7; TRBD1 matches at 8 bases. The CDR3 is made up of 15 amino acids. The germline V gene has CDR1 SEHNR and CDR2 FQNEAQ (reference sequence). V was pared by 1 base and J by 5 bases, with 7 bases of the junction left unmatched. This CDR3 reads CASSLGQGRLHEQYF. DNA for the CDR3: TGTGCCAGCAGCTTAGGACAGGGGCGACTCCACGAGCAGTACTTC.

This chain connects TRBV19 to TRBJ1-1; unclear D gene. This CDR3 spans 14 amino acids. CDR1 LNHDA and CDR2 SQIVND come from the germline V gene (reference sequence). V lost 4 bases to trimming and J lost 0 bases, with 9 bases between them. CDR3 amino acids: CASSSRLMNTEAFF. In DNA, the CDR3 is TGTGCCAGTAGTAGCAGGCTAATGAACACTGAAGCTTTCTTT.

This CDR3 is CSVLTGGRGNTIYF. As DNA, the CDR3 is TGCAGCGTGCTCACAGGGGGCCGTGGAAACACCATATATTTT. This chain joins TRBV29-1 and TRBJ1-3, with 9 bases identical to TRBD1. V dropped 6 bases and J dropped 3; count of bases not matched to a gene: 6. This CDR3 spans 14 amino acids. Germline V gene lookup returns CDR1 SQVTM and CDR2 ANQGSEA.

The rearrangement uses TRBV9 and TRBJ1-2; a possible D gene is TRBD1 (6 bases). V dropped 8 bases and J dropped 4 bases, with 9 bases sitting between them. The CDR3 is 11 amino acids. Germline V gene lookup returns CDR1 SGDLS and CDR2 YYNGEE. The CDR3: CASTGLYGYTF. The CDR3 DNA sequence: TGTGCCAGTACAGGGCTCTATGGCTACACCTTC. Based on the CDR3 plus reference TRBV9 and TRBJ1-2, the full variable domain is DSGVTQTPKHLITATGQRVTLRCSPRSGDLSVYWYQQSLDQGLQFLIQYYNGEERAKGNILERFSAQQFPDLHSELNLSSLELGDSALYFCASTGLYGYTFGSGTRLTVV.

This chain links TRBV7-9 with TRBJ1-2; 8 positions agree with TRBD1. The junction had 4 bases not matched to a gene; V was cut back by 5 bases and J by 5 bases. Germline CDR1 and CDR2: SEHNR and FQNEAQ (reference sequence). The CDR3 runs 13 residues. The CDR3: CASSLDRVYGYTF. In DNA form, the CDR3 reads TGTGCCAGCAGCCTGGACAGGGTTTATGGCTACACCTTC.

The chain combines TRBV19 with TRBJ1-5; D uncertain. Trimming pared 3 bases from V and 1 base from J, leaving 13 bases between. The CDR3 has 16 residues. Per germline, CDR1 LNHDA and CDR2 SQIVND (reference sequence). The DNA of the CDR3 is TGTGCCAGTAGTATGACCCCGGTTGGGAGCAATCAGCCCCAGCATTTT. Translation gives CASSMTPVGSNQPQHF. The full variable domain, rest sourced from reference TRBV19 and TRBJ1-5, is DGGITQSPKYLFRKEGQNVTLSCEQNLNHDAMYWYRQDPGQGLRLIYYSQIVNDFQKGDIAEGYSVSREKKESFPLTVTSAQKNPTAFYLCASSMTPVGSNQPQHFGDGTRLSIL.

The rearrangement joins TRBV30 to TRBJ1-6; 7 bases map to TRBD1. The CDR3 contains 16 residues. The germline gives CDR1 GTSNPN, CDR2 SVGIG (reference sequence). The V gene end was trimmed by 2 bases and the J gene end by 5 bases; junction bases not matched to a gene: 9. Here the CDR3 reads CAWSRERDSHNSPLHF. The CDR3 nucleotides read TGTGCCTGGAGTCGAGAGAGGGACAGCCATAATTCACCCCTCCACTTT.

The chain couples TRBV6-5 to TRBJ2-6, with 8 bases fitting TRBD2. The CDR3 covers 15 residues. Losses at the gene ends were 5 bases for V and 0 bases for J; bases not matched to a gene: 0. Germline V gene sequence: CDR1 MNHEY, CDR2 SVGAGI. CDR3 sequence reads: CASSSGGSGANVLTF. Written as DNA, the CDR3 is TGTGCCAGCAGTAGCGGGGGCTCTGGGGCCAACGTCCTGACTTTC.

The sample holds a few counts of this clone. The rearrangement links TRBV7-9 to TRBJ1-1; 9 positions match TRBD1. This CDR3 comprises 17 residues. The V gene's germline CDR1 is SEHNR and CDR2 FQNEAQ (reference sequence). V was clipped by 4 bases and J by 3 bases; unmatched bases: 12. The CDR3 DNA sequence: TGTGCCAGCAGCTCCCCTACGGGGACAGGGATACACACTGAAGCTTTCTTT. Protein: CASSSPTGTGIHTEAFF.

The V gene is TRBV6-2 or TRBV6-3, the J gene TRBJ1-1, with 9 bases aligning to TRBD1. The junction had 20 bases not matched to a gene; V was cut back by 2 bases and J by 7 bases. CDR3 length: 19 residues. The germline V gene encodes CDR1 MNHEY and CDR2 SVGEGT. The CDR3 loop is CASSYTGQGTVYRTGEAFF. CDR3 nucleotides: TGTGCCAGCAGTTACACCGGACAGGGGACCGTTTATCGGACGGGTGAAGCTTTCTTT.

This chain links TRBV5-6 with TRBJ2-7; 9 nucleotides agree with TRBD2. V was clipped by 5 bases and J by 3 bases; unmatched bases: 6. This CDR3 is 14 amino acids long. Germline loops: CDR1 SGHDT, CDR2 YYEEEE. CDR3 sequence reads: CASSIAGGHYEQYF. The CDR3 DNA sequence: TGTGCCAGCAGTATCGCGGGGGGGCACTACGAGCAGTACTTC.

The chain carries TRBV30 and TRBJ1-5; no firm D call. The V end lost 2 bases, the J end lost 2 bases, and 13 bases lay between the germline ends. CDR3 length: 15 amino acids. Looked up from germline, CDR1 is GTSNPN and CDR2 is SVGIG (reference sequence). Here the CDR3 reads CAWSFEGRGNQPQHF. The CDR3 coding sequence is TGTGCCTGGAGTTTCGAGGGTCGTGGCAATCAGCCCCAGCATTTT.

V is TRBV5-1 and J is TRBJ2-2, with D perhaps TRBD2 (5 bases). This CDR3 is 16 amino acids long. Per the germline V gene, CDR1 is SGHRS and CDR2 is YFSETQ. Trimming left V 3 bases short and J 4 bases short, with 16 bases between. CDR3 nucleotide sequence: TGCGCCAGCAGCTCGAACCCGAGGGCGCGCACCGGGGAGCTGTTTTTT. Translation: CASSSNPRARTGELFF. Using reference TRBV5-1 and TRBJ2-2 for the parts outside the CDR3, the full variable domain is KAGVTQTPRYLIKTRGQQVTLSCSPISGHRSVSWYQQTPGQGLQFLFEYFSETQRNKGNFPGRFSGRQFSNSRSEMNVSTLELGDSALYLCASSSNPRARTGELFFGEGSRLTVL.

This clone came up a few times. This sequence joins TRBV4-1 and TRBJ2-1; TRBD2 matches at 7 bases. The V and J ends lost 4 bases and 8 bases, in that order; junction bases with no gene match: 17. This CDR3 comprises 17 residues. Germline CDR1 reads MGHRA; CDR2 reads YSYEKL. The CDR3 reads CASSLPSGGSPNHEQFF. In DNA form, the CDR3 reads TGCGCCAGCAGCCTACCTAGCGGAGGTTCCCCCAACCATGAGCAGTTCTTC.

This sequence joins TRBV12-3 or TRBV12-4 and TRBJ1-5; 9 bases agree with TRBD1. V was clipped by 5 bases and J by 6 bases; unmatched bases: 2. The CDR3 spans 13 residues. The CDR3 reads CASSQTGGQPQHF. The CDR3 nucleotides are TGTGCCAGCAGTCAGACAGGGGGTCAGCCCCAGCATTTT.

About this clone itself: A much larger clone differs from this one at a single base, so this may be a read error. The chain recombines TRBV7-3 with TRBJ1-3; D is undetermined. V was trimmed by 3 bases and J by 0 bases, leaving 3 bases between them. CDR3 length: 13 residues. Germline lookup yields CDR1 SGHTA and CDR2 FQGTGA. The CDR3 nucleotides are TGTGCCAGCAGCTTGGGCTCTGGAAACACCATATATTTT. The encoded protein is CASSLGSGNTIYF. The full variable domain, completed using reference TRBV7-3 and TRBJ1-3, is GAGVSQTPSNKVTEKGKYVELRCDPISGHTALYWYRQSLGQGPEFLIYFQGTGAADDSGLPNDRFFAVRPEGSVSTLKIQRTERGDSAVYLCASSLGSGNTIYFGEGSWLTVV.

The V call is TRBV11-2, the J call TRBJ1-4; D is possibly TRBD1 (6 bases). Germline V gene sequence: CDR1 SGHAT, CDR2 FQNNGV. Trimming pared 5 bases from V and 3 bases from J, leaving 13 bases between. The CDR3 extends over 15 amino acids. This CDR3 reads CASSRRQAPNEKLFF. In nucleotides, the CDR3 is TGTGCCAGCAGCCGAAGACAGGCTCCTAATGAAAAACTGTTTTTT.

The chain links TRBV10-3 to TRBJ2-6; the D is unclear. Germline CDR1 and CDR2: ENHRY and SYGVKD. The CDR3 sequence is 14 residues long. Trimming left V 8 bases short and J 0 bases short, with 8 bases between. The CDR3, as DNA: TGTGCCATCGGGCAGGACTCTGGGGCCAACGTCCTGACTTTC. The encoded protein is CAIGQDSGANVLTF.

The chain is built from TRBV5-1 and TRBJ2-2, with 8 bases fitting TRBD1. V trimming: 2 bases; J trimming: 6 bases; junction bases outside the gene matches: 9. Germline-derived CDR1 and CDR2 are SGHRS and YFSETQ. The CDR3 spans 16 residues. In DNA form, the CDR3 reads TGCGCCAGCAGCTTAAGGCAGGGGGCGAATCCCGGGGAGCTGTTTTTT. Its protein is CASSLRQGANPGELFF.

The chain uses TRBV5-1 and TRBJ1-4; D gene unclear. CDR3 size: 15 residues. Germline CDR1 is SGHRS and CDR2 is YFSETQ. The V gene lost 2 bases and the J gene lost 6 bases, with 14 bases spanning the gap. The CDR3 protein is CASSFRAEPYEKLFF. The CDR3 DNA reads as TGCGCCAGCAGCTTTCGGGCGGAACCCTATGAAAAACTGTTTTTT.

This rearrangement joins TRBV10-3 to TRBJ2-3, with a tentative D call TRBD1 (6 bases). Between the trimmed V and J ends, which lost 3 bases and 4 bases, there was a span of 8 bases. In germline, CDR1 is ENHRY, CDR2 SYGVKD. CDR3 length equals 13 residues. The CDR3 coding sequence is TGTGCCATCAGTGAACAGGGTGCAGATACGCAGTATTTT. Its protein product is CAISEQGADTQYF.

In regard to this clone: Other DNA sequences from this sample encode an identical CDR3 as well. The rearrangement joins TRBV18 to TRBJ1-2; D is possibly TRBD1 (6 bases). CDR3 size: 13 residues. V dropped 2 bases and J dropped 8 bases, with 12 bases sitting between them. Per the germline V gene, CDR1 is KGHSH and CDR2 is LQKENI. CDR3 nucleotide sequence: TGTGCCAGCTCACCAAACAGGGATAGGGGCTACACCTTC. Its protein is CASSPNRDRGYTF.

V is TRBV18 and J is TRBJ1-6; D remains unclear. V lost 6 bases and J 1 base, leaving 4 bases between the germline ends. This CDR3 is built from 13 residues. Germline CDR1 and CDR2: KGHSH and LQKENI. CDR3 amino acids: CASSGSYNSPLHF. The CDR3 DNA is TGTGCCAGCTCGGGATCCTATAATTCACCCCTCCACTTT.

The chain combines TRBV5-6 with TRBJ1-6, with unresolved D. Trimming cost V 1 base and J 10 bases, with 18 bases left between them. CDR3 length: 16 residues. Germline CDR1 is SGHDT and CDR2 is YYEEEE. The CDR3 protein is CASSLSRRLGRSPLHF. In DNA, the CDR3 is TGTGCCAGCAGCTTGTCTCGCAGGCTGGGAAGGTCACCCCTCCACTTT. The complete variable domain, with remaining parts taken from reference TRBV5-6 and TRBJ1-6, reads DAGVTQSPTHLIKTRGQQVTLRCSPKSGHDTVSWYQQALGQGPQFIFQYYEEEERQRGNFPDRFSGHQFPNYSSELNVNALLLGDSALYLCASSLSRRLGRSPLHFGNGTRLTVT.

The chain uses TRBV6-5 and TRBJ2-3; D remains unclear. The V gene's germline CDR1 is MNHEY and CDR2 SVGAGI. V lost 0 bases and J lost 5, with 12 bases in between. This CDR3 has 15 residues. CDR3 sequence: CASSYSAGVQDTQYF. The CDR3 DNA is TGTGCCAGCAGTTACTCGGCCGGAGTTCAAGATACGCAGTATTTT.

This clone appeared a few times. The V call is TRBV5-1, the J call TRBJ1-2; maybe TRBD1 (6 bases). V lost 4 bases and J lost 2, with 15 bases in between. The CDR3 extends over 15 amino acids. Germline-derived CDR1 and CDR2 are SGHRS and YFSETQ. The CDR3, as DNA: TGCGCCAGCAGCCCTAGGGGGGCAGGAAACTATGGCTACACCTTC. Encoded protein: CASSPRGAGNYGYTF.